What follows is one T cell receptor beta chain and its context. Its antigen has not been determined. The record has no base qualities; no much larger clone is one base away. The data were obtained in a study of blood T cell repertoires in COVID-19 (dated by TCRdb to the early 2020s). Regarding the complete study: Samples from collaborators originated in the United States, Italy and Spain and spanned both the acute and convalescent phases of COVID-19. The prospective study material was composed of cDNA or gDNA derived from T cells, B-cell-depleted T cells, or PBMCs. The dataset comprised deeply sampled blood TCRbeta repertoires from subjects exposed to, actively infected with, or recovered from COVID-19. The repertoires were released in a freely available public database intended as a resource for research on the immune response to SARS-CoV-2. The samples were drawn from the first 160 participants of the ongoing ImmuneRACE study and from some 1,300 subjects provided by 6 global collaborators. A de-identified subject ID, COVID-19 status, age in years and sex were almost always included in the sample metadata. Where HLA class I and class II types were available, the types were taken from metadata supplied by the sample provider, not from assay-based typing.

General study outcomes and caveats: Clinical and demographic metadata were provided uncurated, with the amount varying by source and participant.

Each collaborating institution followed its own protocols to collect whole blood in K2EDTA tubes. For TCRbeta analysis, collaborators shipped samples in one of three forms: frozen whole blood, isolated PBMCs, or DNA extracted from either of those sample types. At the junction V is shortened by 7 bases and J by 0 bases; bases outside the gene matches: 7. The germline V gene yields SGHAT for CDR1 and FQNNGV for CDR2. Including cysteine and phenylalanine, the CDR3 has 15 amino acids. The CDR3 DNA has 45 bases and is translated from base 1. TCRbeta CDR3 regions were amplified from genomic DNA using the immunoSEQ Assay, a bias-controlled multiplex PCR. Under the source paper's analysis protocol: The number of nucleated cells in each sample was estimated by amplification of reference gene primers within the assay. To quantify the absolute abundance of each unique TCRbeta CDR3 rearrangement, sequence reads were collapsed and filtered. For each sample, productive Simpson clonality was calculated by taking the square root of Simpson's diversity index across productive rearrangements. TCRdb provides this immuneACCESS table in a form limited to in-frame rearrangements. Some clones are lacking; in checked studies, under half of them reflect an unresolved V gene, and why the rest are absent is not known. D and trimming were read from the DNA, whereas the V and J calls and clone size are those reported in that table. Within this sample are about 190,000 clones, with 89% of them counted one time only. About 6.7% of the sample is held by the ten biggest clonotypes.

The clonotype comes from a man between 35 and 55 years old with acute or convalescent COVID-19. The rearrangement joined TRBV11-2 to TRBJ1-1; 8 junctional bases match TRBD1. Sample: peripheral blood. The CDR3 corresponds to CASTRQGTMNTEAFF. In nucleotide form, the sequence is TGTGCCAGCACCCGACAGGGGACTATGAACACTGAAGCTTTCTTT.